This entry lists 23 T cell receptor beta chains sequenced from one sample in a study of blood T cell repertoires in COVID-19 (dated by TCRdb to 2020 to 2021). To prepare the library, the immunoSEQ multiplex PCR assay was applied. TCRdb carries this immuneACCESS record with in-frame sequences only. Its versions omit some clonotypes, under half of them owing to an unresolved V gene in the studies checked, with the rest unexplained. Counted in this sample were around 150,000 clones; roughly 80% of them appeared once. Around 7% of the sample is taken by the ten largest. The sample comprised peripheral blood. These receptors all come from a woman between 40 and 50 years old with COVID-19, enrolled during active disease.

CDR3 residues: CATYSGGSYNEQFF. CDR3 coding DNA: TGTGCCACCTATAGCGGGGGGTCATACAATGAGCAGTTCTTC. This sequence joins TRBV2 and TRBJ2-1; TRBD2 matches 10 bases. The CDR3 sequence is 14 residues long. V was clipped by 10 bases and J by 4 bases; unmatched bases: 7. Germline V gene lookup returns CDR1 SNHLY and CDR2 FYNNEI.

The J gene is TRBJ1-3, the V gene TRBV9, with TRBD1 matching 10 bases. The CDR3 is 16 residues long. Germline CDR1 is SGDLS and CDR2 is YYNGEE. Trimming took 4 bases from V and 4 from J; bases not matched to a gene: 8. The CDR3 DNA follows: TGTGCCAGCAGCTCCGGGACAGGGGTGTCCGGAAACACCATATATTTT. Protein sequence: CASSSGTGVSGNTIYF.

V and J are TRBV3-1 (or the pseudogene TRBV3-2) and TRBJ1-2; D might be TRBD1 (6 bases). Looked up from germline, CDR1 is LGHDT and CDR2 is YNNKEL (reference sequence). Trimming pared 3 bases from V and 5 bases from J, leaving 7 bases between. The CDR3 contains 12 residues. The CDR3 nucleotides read TGTGCCAGCAGCCAGGGACATTATGGCTACACCTTC. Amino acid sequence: CASSQGHYGYTF.

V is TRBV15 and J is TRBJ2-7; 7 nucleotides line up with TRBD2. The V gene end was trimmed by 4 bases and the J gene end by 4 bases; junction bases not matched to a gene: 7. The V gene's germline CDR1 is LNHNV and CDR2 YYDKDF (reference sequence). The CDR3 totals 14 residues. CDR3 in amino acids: CATSTAAGSYEQYF. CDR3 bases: TGTGCCACCAGCACCGCAGCGGGATCATACGAGCAGTACTTC.

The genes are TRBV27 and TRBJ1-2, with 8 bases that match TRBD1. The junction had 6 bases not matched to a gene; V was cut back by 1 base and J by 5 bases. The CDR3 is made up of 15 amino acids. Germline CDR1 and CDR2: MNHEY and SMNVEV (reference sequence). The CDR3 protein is CASSLLADRAYGYTF. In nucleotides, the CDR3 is TGTGCCAGCAGTTTATTGGCGGACAGGGCTTATGGCTACACCTTC.

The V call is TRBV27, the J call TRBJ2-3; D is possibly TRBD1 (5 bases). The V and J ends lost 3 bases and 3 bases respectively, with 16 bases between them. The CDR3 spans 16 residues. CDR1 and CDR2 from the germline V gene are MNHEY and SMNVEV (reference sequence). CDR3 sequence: CASSFRPGFGTDTQYF. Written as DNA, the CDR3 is TGTGCCAGCAGTTTCAGACCAGGGTTCGGGACAGATACGCAGTATTTT.

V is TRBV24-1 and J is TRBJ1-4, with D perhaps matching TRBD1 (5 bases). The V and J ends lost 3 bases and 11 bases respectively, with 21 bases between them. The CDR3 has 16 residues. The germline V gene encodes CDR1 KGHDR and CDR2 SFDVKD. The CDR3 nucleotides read TGTGCCACCAGTGATGGGAATGGACACTCCGTTGGGAAACTGTTTTTT. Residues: CATSDGNGHSVGKLFF.

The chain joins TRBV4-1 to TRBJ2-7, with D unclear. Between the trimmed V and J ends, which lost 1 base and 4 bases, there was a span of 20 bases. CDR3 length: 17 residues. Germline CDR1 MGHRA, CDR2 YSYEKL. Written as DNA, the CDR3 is TGCGCCAGCAGCCAAGTGAAGTTAGAGGCTTCGTTTTACGAGCAGTACTTC. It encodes CASSQVKLEASFYEQYF.

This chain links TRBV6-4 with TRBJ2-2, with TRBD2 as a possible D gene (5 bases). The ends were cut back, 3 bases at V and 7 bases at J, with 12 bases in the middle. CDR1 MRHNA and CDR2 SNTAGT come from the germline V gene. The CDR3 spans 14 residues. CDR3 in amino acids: CASSELAGFGELFF. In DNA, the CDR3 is TGTGCCAGCAGTGAATTGGCGGGTTTCGGGGAGCTGTTTTTT.

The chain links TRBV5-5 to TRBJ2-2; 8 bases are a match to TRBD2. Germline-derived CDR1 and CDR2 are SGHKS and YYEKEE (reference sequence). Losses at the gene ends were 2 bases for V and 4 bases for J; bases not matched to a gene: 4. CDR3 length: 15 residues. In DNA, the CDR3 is TGTGCCAGCAGCTTACGGGGGGGCTTCACCGGGGAGCTGTTTTTT. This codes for CASSLRGGFTGELFF.

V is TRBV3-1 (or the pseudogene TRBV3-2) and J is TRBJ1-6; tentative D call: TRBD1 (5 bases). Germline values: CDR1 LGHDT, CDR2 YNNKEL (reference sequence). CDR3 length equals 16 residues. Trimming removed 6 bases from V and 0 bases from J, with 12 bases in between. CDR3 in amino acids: CASRQGHSSYNSPLHF. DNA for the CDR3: TGTGCCAGCAGGCAGGGCCACAGCTCCTATAATTCACCCCTCCACTTT.

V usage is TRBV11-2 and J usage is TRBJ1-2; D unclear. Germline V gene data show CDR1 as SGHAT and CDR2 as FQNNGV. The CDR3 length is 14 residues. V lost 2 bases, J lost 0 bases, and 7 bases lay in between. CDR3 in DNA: TGTGCCAGCAGCTTAAGTGGAGCTAACTATGGCTACACCTTC. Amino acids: CASSLSGANYGYTF. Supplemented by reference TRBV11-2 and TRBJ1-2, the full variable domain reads EAGVAQSPRYKIIEKRQSVAFWCNPISGHATLYWYQQILGQGPKLLIQFQNNGVVDDSQLPKDRFSAERLKGVDSTLKIQPAKLEDSAVYLCASSLSGANYGYTFGSGTRLTVV.

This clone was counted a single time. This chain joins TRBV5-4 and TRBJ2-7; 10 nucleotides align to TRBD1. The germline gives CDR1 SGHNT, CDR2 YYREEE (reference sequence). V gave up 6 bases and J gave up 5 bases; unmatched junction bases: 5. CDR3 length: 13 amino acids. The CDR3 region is CASTRDRGDEQYV. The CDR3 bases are TGTGCCAGCACCCGGGACAGGGGAGACGAGCAGTACGTC.

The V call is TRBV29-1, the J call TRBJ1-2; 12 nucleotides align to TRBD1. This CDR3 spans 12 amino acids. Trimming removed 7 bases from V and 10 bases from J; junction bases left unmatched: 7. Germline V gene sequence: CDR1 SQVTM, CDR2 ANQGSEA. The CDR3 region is CSAGGQGAAYTF. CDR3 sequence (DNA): TGCAGCGCTGGGGGACAGGGGGCGGCCTACACCTTC.

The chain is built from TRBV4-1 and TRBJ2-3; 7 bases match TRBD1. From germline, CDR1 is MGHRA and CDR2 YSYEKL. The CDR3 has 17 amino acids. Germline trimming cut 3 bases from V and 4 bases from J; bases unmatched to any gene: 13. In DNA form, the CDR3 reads TGCGCCAGCAGCCAGGAACCACAGGGGACGAGGGCAGATACGCAGTATTTT. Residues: CASSQEPQGTRADTQYF.

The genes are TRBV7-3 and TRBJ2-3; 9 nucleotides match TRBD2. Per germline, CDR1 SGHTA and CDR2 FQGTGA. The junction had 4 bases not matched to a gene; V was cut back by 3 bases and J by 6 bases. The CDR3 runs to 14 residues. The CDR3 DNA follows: TGTGCCAGCAGCTTCCGCGGGGGGGCCGATACGCAGTATTTT. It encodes CASSFRGGADTQYF. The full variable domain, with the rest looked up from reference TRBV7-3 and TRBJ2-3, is GAGVSQTPSNKVTEKGKYVELRCDPISGHTALYWYRQSLGQGPEFLIYFQGTGAADDSGLPNDRFFAVRPEGSVSTLKIQRTERGDSAVYLCASSFRGGADTQYFGPGTRLTVL.

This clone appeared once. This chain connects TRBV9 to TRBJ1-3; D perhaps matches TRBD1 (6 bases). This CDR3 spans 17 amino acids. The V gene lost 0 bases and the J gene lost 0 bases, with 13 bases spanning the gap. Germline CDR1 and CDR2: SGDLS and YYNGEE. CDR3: CASSVGGRGGSGNTIYF. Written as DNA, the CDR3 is TGTGCCAGCAGCGTAGGAGGGAGAGGGGGCTCTGGAAACACCATATATTTT.

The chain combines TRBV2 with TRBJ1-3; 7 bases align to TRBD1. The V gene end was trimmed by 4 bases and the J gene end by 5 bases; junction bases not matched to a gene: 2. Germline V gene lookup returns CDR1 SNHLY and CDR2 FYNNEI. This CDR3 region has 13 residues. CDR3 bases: TGTGCCAGCAGTGGACAGGGAAGAAACACCATATATTTT. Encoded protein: CASSGQGRNTIYF.

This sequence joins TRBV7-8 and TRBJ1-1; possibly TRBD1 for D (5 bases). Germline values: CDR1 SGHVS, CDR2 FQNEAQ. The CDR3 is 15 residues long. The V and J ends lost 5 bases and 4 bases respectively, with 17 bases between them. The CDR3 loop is CASSPLGGESTEAFF. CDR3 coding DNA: TGTGCCAGCAGCCCCCTCGGAGGGGAGAGCACTGAAGCTTTCTTT.

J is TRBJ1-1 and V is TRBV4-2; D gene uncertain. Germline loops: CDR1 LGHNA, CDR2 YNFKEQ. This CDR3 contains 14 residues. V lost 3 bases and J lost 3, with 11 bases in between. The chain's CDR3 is CASSHPSGDTEAFF. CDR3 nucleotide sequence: TGTGCCAGCAGCCATCCATCCGGAGACACTGAAGCTTTCTTT.

The CDR3 nucleotides are TGTGCCAGCAGTGCCCCCCCAGGGAGCAATCAGCCCCAGCATTTT. Translating it yields CASSAPPGSNQPQHF. V is TRBV2 and J is TRBJ1-5; maybe TRBD1 (5 bases). The CDR3 contains 15 residues. Trimming cost V 4 bases and J 1 base, with 11 bases left between them. CDR1 SNHLY and CDR2 FYNNEI come from the germline V gene.

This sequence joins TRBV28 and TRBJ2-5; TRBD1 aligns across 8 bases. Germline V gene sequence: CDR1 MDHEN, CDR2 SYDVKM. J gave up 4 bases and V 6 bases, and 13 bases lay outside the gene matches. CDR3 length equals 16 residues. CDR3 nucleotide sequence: TGTGCCAGCAGCCCTAGGGGGACAGGAGCAACAGAGACCCAGTACTTC. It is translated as CASSPRGTGATETQYF.

Written as DNA, the CDR3 is TGTGCCAGCTCCCTAGACAGGGGGCAGAACTATGGCTACACCTTC. Its translation: CASSLDRGQNYGYTF. The rearrangement uses TRBV18 and TRBJ1-2, with 10 bases matching TRBD1. Per germline, CDR1 KGHSH and CDR2 LQKENI. This CDR3 has 15 amino acids. Losses at the gene ends were 6 bases for V and 2 bases for J; bases not matched to a gene: 6. The full variable domain, rest sourced from reference TRBV18 and TRBJ1-2, is NAGVMQNPRHLVRRRGQEARLRCSPMKGHSHVYWYRQLPEEGLKFMVYLQKENIIDESGMPKERFSAEFPKEGPSILRIQQVVRGDSAAYFCASSLDRGQNYGYTFGSGTRLTVV.